The entry that follows covers one T cell receptor (beta chain) sequence. Primers included in the PCR were 60 Vbeta and 13 Jbeta primers. Clones were read by immunoSEQ multiplex PCR, and TCRdb kept only the in-frame ones, dropping some. Seen here are 90,000 to 120,000 clones, approximately 74% observed once, and the top ten hold 12% to 15%. The CDR3 runs 14 residues. Germline lookup yields CDR1 SGHDN and CDR2 FVKESK. V shed 5 bases and J shed 0 bases, with 10 bases lying between them. The donors (healthy individuals) were bone marrow donors. This record belongs to a study of cytomegalovirus exposure and HLA in healthy donors. As for the study in general: Of all 400 or so donors who were genotyped, 70% to 85% belonged to the Caucasian-associated ancestry cluster.

The rearrangement links TRBV14 to TRBJ1-1; D not certain. The sequencing input was PBMCs. The sequence came from a woman between 40 and 50 years old in good health and CMV-seropositive. The DNA for the CDR3 is TGTGCCAGCAGCTCCCTAGGCATGAACACTGAAGCTTTCTTT. Its translation: CASSSLGMNTEAFF.